The clone carrying this T cell receptor beta chain was detected a few times. CDR1 is MNHNS and CDR2 is SASEGT in the germline V gene. The CDR3 spans 13 residues. V was cut by 3 bases and J by 10 bases, with 13 bases left in between. TCRdb reanalysed the PCR reads using MiXCR and keeps one entry per CDR3 protein. The sample yields some 23,000 distinct CDR3 sequences, roughly 50% seen once. These data come from a study of CD4 and CD8 cells across lung adenocarcinoma regions. Samples came from patients with localized non-small cell lung adenocarcinoma. The sequenced sample was CD8+ T cells from the center of a lung tumor. The clonotype was recovered from a male donor with lung adenocarcinoma. The CD4 and CD8 labels of this study may be unreliable. V is TRBV6-1 and J is TRBJ2-1; possible D gene TRBD2, 5 bases. CDR3 region: CASSDSSVGEQFF. For the CDR3, the DNA is TGTGCCAGCAGTGATAGTAGCGTAGGGGAGCAGTTCTTC.